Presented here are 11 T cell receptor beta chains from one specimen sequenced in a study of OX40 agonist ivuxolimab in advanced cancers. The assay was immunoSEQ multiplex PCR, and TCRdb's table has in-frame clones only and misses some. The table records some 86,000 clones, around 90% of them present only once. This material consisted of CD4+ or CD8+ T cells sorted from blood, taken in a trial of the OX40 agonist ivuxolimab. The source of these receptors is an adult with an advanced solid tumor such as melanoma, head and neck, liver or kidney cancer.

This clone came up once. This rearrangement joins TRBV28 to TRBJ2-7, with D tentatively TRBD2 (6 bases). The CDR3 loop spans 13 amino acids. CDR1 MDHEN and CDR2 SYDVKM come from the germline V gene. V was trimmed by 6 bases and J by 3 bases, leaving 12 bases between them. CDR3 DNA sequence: TGTGCCAGCAGGGAGCGGGTGAACTACGAGCAGTACTTC. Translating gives CASRERVNYEQYF.

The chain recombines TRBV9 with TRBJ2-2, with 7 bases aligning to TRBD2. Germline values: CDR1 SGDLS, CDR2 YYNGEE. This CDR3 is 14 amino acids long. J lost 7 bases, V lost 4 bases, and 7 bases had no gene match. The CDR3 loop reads CASSLRGVGGELFF. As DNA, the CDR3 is TGTGCCAGCAGCCTCCGGGGGGTAGGCGGGGAGCTGTTTTTT.

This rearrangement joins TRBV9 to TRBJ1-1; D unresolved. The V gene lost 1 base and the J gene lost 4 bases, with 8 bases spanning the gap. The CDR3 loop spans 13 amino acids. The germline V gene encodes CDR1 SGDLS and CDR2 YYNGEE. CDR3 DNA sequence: TGTGCCAGCAGCGTAAAGGAGGGCACTGAAGCTTTCTTT. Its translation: CASSVKEGTEAFF.

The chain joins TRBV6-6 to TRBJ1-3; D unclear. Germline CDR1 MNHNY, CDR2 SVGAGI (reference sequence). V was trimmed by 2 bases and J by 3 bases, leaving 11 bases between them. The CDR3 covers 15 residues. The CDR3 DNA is TGTGCCAGCAGTTACGATTGGGTCGGTGGAAACACCATATATTTT. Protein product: CASSYDWVGGNTIYF.

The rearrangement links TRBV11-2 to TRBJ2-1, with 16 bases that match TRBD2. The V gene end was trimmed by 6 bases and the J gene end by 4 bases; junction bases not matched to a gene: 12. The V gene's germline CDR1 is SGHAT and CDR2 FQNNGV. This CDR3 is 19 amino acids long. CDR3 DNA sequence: TGTGCCAGCAGTCGCCCCGGGACTAGCGGGAGGGGACCTTACAATGAGCAGTTCTTC. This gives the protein CASSRPGTSGRGPYNEQFF. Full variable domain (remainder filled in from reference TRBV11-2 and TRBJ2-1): EAGVAQSPRYKIIEKRQSVAFWCNPISGHATLYWYQQILGQGPKLLIQFQNNGVVDDSQLPKDRFSAERLKGVDSTLKIQPAKLEDSAVYLCASSRPGTSGRGPYNEQFFGPGTRLTVL.

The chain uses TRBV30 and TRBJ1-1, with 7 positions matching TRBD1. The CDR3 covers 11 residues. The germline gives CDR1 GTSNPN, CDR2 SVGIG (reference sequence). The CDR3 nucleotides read TGTGGGTGGGGAGGGGGCCACGGAGCTTTCTTT. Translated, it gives CGWGGGHGAFF.

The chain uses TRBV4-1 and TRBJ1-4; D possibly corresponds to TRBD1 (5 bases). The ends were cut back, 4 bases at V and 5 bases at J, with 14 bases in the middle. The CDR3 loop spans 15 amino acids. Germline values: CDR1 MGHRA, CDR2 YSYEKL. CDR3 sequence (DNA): TGCGCCAGCAGCCCCGTCGGGACGGTCAATGAAAAACTGTTTTTT. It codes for CASSPVGTVNEKLFF.

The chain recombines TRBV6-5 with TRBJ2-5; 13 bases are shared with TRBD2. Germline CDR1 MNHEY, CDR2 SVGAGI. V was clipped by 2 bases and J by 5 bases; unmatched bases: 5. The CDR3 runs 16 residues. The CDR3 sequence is CASSYGLAGVGETQYF. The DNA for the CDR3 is TGTGCCAGCAGTTACGGACTAGCGGGAGTCGGTGAGACCCAGTACTTC.

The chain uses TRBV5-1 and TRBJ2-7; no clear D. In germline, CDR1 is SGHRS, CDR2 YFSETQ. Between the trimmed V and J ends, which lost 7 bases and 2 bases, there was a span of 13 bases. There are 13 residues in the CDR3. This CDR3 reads CASSGTGAYEQYF. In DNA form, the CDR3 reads TGCGCCAGCTCCGGCACGGGCGCCTACGAGCAGTACTTC.

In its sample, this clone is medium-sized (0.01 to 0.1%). DNA for the CDR3: TGTGCCAGCAGCCGGGGACAGGAGTCCTCGGGGCAGTACTTC. It translates to CASSRGQESSGQYF. The J gene is TRBJ2-7, the V gene TRBV5-6, with TRBD1 matching 8 bases. Germline CDR1 reads SGHDT; CDR2 reads YYEEEE. V lost 4 bases and J lost 9; bases outside the gene matches: 12. The CDR3 runs 14 residues.

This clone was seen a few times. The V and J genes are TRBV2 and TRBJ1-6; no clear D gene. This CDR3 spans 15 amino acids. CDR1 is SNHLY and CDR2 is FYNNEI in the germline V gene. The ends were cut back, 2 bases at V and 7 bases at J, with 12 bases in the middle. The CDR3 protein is CASSERLLLNSPLHF. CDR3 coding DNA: TGTGCCAGCAGTGAAAGGCTACTGTTAAATTCACCCCTCCACTTT.